The rows below give T cell receptor beta chains drawn from one sample of a study of blood T cell repertoires in COVID-19. Profiled with immunoSEQ multiplex PCR; TCRdb holds only in-frame clones, not every one. The sample gives 200,000 to 300,000 clones, around four fifths of which show up once; around 11% is in the top ten. Sequencing used peripheral blood. The receptors derive from a woman aged 55-70 years with active or convalescent COVID-19. CDR3s include the opening cysteine and the closing phenylalanine or tryptophan. A D gene is named only where the DNA matches it firmly. Only part of the rows carry a size: once, few, many, or a class if the clone is expanded.

j_call v_call d_call clone_size cdr3_nt cdr3_aa
TRBJ1-2 TRBV3-1/TRBV3-2 TRBD1 . TGTGCCAGCAGCCGAGGCCAGGGGGACCCTCGGTATGGCTACACCTTC CASSRGQGDPRYGYTF
TRBJ2-3 TRBV7-7 TRBD2 . TGTGCTAGCAGCTCGACTAGCGGGGGAGGGACAGATACGCAGTATTTT CASSSTSGGGTDTQYF
TRBJ1-1 TRBV5-4 . . TGTGCCAGCAGCCCGTCCACAAGGAGCACTGAAGCTTTCTTT CASSPSTRSTEAFF
TRBJ1-2 TRBV7-2 TRBD1 . TGTGCCAGCAGCTCCGGGACAGGGTATTCCTATGGCTACACCTTC CASSSGTGYSYGYTF
TRBJ2-3 TRBV29-1 . . TGCAGCGTTGGAGGGTTCACAGATACGCAGTATTTT CSVGGFTDTQYF
TRBJ2-3 TRBV7-2 TRBD2 . TGTGCCAGCAGCAACTTGGCGGGGGGTTCTTCTACGCAGTATTTT CASSNLAGGSSTQYF
TRBJ1-1 TRBV5-1 . few TGCGCCAGCAGCTTGGTAGGATCGGGAATGAACACTGAAGCTTTCTTT CASSLVGSGMNTEAFF
TRBJ2-2 TRBV18 TRBD1 . TGTGCCAGCTCACGACTTGGACAGGGTTCCACCGGGGAGCTGTTTTTT CASSRLGQGSTGELFF
TRBJ1-2 TRBV12-3/TRBV12-4 . . TGTGCCAGCAGCGACCAGGGGCGTGGCTACACCTTC CASSDQGRGYTF
TRBJ1-5 TRBV4-1 TRBD1 . TGCGCCAGCAGCCTCCGGGACAGGGGGACCAATCAGCCCCAGCATTTT CASSLRDRGTNQPQHF
TRBJ2-3 TRBV7-2 . . TGTGCCAGCAGCTTGGGGGCCCGAAGAGATACGCAGTATTTT CASSLGARRDTQYF
TRBJ2-1 TRBV18 TRBD1 . TGTGCCAGCTCAGCGGGACAGGTTAACAATGAGCAGTTCTTC CASSAGQVNNEQFF
TRBJ2-1 TRBV11-3 . . TGTGCCAGCAGCAGGAGGCAGAGCTCCTACAATGAGCAGTTCTTC CASSRRQSSYNEQFF
TRBJ1-2 TRBV19 . few TGTGCCAGTACCCCTTCCAGGGTATTGGGCTACACCTTC CASTPSRVLGYTF
TRBJ1-2 TRBV6-1 . . TGTGCCAGCAGTGAATTTTCAAGGGGTTTTGTTGGCTACACCTTC CASSEFSRGFVGYTF
TRBJ1-1 TRBV19 TRBD1 . TGTGCCAGTAGCGAAGGGGGCGGAACTGAAGCTTTCTTT CASSEGGGTEAFF
TRBJ2-1 TRBV5-1 . . TGCGCCAGCAGCTCGGCGGGGCCGGGGGAGAATGAGCAGTTCTTC CASSSAGPGENEQFF
TRBJ2-5 TRBV2 TRBD2 . TGTGCCAGCAATATGGGCGGGGGGGCGAGAGAGACCCAGTACTTC CASNMGGGARETQYF
TRBJ2-2 TRBV6-2/TRBV6-3 TRBD1 . TGTGCCAGCAGTCCACCTCGACAGGGGCCGAACACCGGGGAGCTGTTTTTT CASSPPRQGPNTGELFF
TRBJ1-2 TRBV19 . . TGTGCCACCAACACAGGGTACTCGGGTGGCTACACCTTC CATNTGYSGGYTF
TRBJ1-4 TRBV7-8 . . TGTGCCAGCAGCGTAAGAACAGGTTTAGGCGAAAAACTGTTTTTT CASSVRTGLGEKLFF
TRBJ2-7 TRBV11-2 TRBD1 . TGTGCCAGCAGGAAACCGGGACAGCTCTCCTACGAGCAGTACTTC CASRKPGQLSYEQYF
TRBJ1-3 TRBV7-9 . . TGTGCCAGCAGCCCCGAACAGCCTACTGGAAACACCATATATTTT CASSPEQPTGNTIYF
TRBJ2-1 TRBV14 . . TGTGCCAGCAGCCGACAGCAGGGCTTCAGCTCCTACAATGAGCAGTTCTTC CASSRQQGFSSYNEQFF
TRBJ2-2 TRBV19 . . TGTGCCAGTAGTATACAGGGTCTGAACACCGGGGAGCTGTTTTTT CASSIQGLNTGELFF
TRBJ1-1 TRBV12-3/TRBV12-4 . . TGTGCCAGCAGTATTCGAGGATACACTGAAGCTTTCTTT CASSIRGYTEAFF
TRBJ1-1 TRBV30 . . TGTGCCTGGGAGGGAGGGTCTGAAGCTTTCTTT CAWEGGSEAFF
TRBJ2-5 TRBV9 TRBD2 once TGTGCCAGCTCCCCGGGTAGCGGGGGGGCCGGGGAGACCCAGTACTTC CASSPGSGGAGETQYF
TRBJ1-2 TRBV21-1 . . TGTGCCAGCACCATGGGGGACCCCACAGGGGAGGCCCCCTATGGCTACACCTTC CASTMGDPTGEAPYGYTF